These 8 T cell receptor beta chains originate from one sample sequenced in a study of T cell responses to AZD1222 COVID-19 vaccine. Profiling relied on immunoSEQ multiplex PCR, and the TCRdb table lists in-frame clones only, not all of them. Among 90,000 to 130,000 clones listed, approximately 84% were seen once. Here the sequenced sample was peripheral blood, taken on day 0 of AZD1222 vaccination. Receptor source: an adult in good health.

The CDR3 DNA sequence: TGTGCCAGTAGTAGGACAGGGATGAACTCCTACGAGCAGTACTTC. This codes for CASSRTGMNSYEQYF. The chain joins TRBV19 to TRBJ2-7; 8 bases fit TRBD1. The germline V gene has CDR1 LNHDA and CDR2 SQIVND (reference sequence). The CDR3 contains 15 residues. V lost 4 bases and J lost 0; bases outside the gene matches: 5.

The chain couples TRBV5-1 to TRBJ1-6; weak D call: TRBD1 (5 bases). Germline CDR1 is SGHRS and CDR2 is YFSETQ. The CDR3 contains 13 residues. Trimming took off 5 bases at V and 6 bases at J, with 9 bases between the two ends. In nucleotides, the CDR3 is TGCGCCAGCAGATGGGACCCTAATTCACCCCTCCACTTT. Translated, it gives CASRWDPNSPLHF.

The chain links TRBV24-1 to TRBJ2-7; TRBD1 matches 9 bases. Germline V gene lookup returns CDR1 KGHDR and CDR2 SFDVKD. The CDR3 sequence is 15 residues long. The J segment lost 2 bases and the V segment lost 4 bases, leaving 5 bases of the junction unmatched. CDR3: CATSDFGQGTYEQYF. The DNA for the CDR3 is TGTGCCACCAGTGACTTTGGACAGGGGACCTACGAGCAGTACTTC.

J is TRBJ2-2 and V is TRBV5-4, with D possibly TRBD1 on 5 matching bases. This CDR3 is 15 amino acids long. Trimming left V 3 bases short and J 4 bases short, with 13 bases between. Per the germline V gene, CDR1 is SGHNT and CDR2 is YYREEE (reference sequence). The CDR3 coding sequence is TGTGCCAGCAGCTCCCGAATCCAGGGCACCGGGGAGCTGTTTTTT. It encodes CASSSRIQGTGELFF.

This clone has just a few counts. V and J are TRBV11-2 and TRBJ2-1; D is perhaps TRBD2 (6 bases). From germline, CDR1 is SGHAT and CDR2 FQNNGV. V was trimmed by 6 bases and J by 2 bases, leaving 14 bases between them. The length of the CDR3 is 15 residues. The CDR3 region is CASSHLGLTYNEQFF. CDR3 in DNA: TGTGCCAGCAGTCACTTGGGACTTACCTACAATGAGCAGTTCTTC.

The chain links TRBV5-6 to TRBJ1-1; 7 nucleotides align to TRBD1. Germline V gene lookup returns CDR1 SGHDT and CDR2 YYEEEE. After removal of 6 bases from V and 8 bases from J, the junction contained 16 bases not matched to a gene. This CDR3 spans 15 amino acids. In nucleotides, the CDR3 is TGTGCCAGCAACTCGTGGGGGACAGTAAGATTAGAAGCTTTCTTT. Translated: CASNSWGTVRLEAFF.

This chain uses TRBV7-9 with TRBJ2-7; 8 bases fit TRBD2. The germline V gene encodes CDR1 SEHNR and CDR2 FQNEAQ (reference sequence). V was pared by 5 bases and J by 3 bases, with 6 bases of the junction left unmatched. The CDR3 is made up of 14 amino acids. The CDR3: CASSLTSVNYEQYF. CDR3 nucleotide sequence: TGTGCCAGCAGCCTGACTAGCGTAAACTACGAGCAGTACTTC. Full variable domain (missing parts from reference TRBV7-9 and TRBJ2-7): DTGVSQNPRHKITKRGQNVTFRCDPISEHNRLYWYRQTLGQGPEFLTYFQNEAQLEKSRLLSDRFSAERPKGSFSTLEIQRTEQGDSAMYLCASSLTSVNYEQYFGPGTRLTVT.

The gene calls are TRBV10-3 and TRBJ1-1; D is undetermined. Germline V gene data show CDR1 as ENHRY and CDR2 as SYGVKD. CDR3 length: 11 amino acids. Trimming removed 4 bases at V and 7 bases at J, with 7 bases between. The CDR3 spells CAISVGFEAFF. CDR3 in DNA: TGTGCCATCAGTGTCGGTTTTGAAGCTTTCTTT.